The sequence of this TCR beta chain was determined in a study of T cell responses to AZD1222 COVID-19 vaccine. Regarding the study as a whole: Repertoire sampling was restricted to post-peak T cell response timepoints. Breadth and depth of Spike-specific TCRs rose after two AZD1222 doses.

Combined were second doses at about 4 or about 12 weeks. Worth noting for this clone: Its antigen is undetermined.

Sequencing was performed with immunoSEQ multiplex PCR; in TCRdb, only in-frame clones are kept and a portion is missing. The sample includes about 120,000 clones, approximately 91% seen only once; the top ten take under 1.2%. Germline values: CDR1 MNHEY, CDR2 SVGAGI. V was clipped by 5 bases and J by 0 bases; unmatched bases: 3. The CDR3 consists of 14 residues. The TCR sequence derives from an adult who received the AZD1222 COVID-19 vaccine. The specimen was peripheral blood, collected 28 days after the second AZD1222 dose. The V gene is TRBV6-5, the J gene TRBJ1-2, with 7 positions matching TRBD1. The CDR3 nucleotides are TGTGCCAGCAGTCGCCAGGGGGCTAACTATGGCTACACCTTC. It codes for CASSRQGANYGYTF.